Sequencing of this TCR beta chain was carried out in a study of blood T cell repertoires in COVID-19. The CDR3 has 13 residues. CDR1 is SNHLY, CDR2 FYNNEI, per germline. The ends were cut back, 4 bases at V and 4 bases at J, with 8 bases in the middle. The repertoire was sequenced with immunoSEQ multiplex PCR; TCRdb's copy has only in-frame clones and lacks some. The sample carries over 200,000 clones, about 90% recorded once. Sequencing input: peripheral blood. The chain employs TRBV2 and TRBJ2-1; maybe TRBD1 (6 bases). The receptor's source is a man aged 25-45 years with acute or convalescent COVID-19. The CDR3: CASSATGYNEQFF. As DNA, the CDR3 is TGTGCCAGCAGTGCGACAGGTTACAATGAGCAGTTCTTC.